A single sample gave rise to the 8 T cell receptor beta chains below, sequenced in a study of blood T cells in healthy people across ages. Combining a sample-barcoded 5' primer with a J-beta primer mix, a second PCR ran for 7 to 11 cycles. One entry per CDR3 protein results from TCRdb running MiXCR on the 5' RACE reads. The sample gives almost 1 million distinct CDR3 sequences, roughly 51% of which show up once; about 21% is in the top ten. The material sequenced was blood. Receptors were obtained from a woman aged 55-70 years in good health.

The chain combines TRBV6-5 with TRBJ1-2; 7 bases map to TRBD1. The CDR3 has 14 amino acids. Looked up from germline, CDR1 is MNHEY and CDR2 is SVGAGI. Trimming removed 6 bases from V and 4 bases from J; junction bases left unmatched: 8. Written as DNA, the CDR3 is TGTGCCAGCAGGGACGGACAGGCGGGCTATGGCTACACCTTC. This encodes CASRDGQAGYGYTF.

This clonotype was observed a handful of times. The J gene is TRBJ2-5, the V gene TRBV20-1; a possible D gene is TRBD1 (6 bases). This CDR3 is 12 amino acids long. CDR1 is DFQATT, CDR2 SNEGSKA, per germline (reference sequence). V was pared by 6 bases and J by 11 bases, with 19 bases between. The CDR3 region is CSATTGPRGQYF. The CDR3 nucleotides are TGCAGTGCCACGACAGGACCCCGAGGGCAGTACTTC.

This clonotype was counted once. The chain combines TRBV28 with TRBJ2-7; D remains ambiguous. The CDR3 is 13 residues long. V lost 6 bases, J lost 2 bases, and 11 bases lay in between. Germline V CDR1 and CDR2: MDHEN, SYDVKM. CDR3 nucleotides: TGTGCCAGCAGCCGCAACCCAACCTACGAGCAGTACTTC. Translated, it gives CASSRNPTYEQYF. Full variable domain (rest looked up from reference TRBV28 and TRBJ2-7): DVKVTQSSRYLVKRTGEKVFLECVQDMDHENMFWYRQDPGLGLRLIYFSYDVKMKEKGDIPEGYSVSREKKERFSLILESASTNQTSMYLCASSRNPTYEQYFGPGTRLTVT.

The CDR3 loop is CASSEGRGGATKNIQYF. As DNA, the CDR3 is TGTGCCAGCAGTGAAGGTCGAGGGGGCGCGACCAAAAACATTCAGTACTTC. The rearrangement joins TRBV6-1 to TRBJ2-4, with TRBD1 matching over 7 bases. This CDR3 region has 17 residues. Trimming at V came to 1 base and at J to 2 bases, leaving 8 bases not matched to a gene. The germline CDR1 and CDR2 sequences are MNHNS and SASEGT.

The chain couples TRBV29-1 to TRBJ2-2, with TRBD2 matching over 14 bases. The V gene's germline CDR1 is SQVTM and CDR2 ANQGSEA. The V gene end was trimmed by 6 bases and the J gene end by 1 base; junction bases not matched to a gene: 4. This CDR3 spans 16 amino acids. CDR3 residues: CSVGGLAGVNTGELFF. DNA for the CDR3: TGCAGCGTGGGGGGACTAGCGGGAGTGAACACCGGGGAGCTGTTTTTT.

The chain joins TRBV7-9 to TRBJ2-1; D is perhaps TRBD2 (5 bases). Trimming pared 7 bases from V and 6 bases from J, leaving 10 bases between. Germline lookup yields CDR1 SEHNR and CDR2 FQNEAQ (reference sequence). The CDR3 has 12 amino acids. For the CDR3, the DNA is TGTGCCAGCACGGGGAGCTCCAATGAGCAGTTCTTC. Its translation is CASTGSSNEQFF.

The chain combines TRBV4-1 with TRBJ1-4, with 9 bases fitting TRBD1. Germline V gene sequence: CDR1 MGHRA, CDR2 YSYEKL. The V segment lost 0 bases and the J segment 2 bases; nucleotides outside the gene matches: 10. The CDR3 has 19 residues. CDR3 nucleotides: TGCGCCAGCAGCCAAGATGTGAACAGGGGGCTAGGGACTAATGAAAAACTGTTTTTT. This sequence encodes CASSQDVNRGLGTNEKLFF.

J is TRBJ2-5 and V is TRBV24-1; TRBD1 aligns across 10 bases. The CDR3 is 17 amino acids. CDR1 KGHDR and CDR2 SFDVKD come from the germline V gene. With 3 bases clipped from V and 0 bases from J, the junction kept 6 bases outside the gene matches. The chain's CDR3 is CATSDLTGGYDQETQYF. The CDR3 bases are TGTGCCACCAGTGATCTGACAGGGGGCTATGACCAAGAGACCCAGTACTTC.